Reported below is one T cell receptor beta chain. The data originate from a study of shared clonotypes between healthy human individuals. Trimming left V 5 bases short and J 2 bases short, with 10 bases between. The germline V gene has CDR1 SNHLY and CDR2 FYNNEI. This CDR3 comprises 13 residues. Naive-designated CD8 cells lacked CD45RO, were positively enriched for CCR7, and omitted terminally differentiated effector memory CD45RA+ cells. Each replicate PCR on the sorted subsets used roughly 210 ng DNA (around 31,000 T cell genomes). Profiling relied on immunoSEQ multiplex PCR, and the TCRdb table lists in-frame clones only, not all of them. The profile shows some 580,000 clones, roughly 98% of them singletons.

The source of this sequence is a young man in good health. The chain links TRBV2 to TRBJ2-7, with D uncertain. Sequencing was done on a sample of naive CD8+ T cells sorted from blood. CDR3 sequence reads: CASSITGPYEQYF. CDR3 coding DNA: TGTGCCAGCAGTATTACGGGCCCCTACGAGCAGTACTTC.